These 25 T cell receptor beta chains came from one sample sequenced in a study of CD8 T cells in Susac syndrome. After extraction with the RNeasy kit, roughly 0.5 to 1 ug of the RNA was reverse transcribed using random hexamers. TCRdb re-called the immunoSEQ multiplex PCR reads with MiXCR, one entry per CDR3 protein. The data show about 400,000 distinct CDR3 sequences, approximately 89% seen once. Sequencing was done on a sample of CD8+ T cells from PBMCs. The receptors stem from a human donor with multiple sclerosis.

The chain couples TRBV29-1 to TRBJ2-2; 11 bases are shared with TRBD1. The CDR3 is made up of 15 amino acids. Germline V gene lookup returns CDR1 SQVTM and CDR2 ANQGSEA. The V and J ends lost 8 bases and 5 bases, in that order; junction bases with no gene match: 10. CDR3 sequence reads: CSTSGQGAWTGELFF. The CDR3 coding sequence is TGCAGCACATCCGGACAGGGGGCTTGGACCGGGGAGCTGTTTTTT.

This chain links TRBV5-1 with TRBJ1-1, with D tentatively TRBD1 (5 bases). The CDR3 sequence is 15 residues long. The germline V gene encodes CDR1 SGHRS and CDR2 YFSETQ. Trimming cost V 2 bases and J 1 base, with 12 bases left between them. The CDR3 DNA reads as TGCGCCAGCAGCTTACAGGCAGGAGGGAACACTGAAGCTTTCTTT. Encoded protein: CASSLQAGGNTEAFF.

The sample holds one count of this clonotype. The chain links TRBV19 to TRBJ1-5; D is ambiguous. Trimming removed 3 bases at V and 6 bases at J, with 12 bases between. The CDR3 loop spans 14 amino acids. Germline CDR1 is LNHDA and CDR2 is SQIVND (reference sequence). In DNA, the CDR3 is TGTGCCAGTAGTATCGTAGGTCTTGGTCAGCCCCAGCATTTT. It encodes CASSIVGLGQPQHF.

The DNA for the CDR3 is TGTGCCAGCAGTTCTTACACGACTGAAGCTTTCTTT. This gives the protein CASSSYTTEAFF. V is TRBV5-6 and J is TRBJ1-1, with D hard to call. Germline assignment: CDR1 SGHDT and CDR2 YYEEEE. This CDR3 is 12 amino acids long. Trimming cost V 5 bases and J 5 bases, with 10 bases left between them.

DNA for the CDR3: TGTGCCAGTAGTAGGTCGGGCAGGTACAATGAGCAGTTCTTC. Protein: CASSRSGRYNEQFF. This sequence joins TRBV19 and TRBJ2-1, with D uncertain. Germline assignment: CDR1 LNHDA and CDR2 SQIVND (reference sequence). Trimming stripped 4 bases from V and 4 bases from J, with 11 bases between. The CDR3 length is 14 residues.

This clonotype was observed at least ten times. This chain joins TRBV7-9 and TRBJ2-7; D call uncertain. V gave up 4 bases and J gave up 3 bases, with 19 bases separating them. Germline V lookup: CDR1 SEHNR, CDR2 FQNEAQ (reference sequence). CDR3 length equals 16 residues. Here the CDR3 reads CASSSQPPLRRYEQYF. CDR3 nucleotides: TGTGCCAGCAGCTCCCAGCCTCCTCTCCGGCGCTACGAGCAGTACTTC.

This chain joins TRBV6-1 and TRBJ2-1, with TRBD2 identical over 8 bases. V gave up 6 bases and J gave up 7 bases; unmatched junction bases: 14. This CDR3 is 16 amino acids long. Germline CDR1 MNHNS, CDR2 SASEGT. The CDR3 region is CASRLIGLAGGNEQFF. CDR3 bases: TGTGCCAGCAGACTAATCGGACTAGCCGGGGGGAATGAGCAGTTCTTC.

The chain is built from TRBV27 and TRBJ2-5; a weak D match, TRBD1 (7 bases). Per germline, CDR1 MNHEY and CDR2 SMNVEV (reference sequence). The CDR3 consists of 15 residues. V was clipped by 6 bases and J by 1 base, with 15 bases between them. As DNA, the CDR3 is TGTGCCAGCAGCAGGGGGGCCCCGGTCCAAGAGACCCAGTACTTC. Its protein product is CASSRGAPVQETQYF.

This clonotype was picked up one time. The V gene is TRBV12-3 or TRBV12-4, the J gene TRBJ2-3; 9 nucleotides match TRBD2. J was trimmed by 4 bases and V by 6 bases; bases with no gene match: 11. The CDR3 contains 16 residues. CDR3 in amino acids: CASSPRAGGPADTQYF. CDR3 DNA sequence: TGTGCCAGCAGCCCCCGCGCGGGGGGGCCGGCAGATACGCAGTATTTT.

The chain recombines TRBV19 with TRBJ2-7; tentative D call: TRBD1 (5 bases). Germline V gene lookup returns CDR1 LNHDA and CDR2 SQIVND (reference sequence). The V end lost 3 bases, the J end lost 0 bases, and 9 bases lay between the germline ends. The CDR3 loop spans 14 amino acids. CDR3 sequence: CASSISGISYEQYF. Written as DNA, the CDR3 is TGTGCCAGTAGTATCTCAGGGATCTCCTACGAGCAGTACTTC. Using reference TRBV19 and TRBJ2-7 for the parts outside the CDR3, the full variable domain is DGGITQSPKYLFRKEGQNVTLSCEQNLNHDAMYWYRQDPGQGLRLIYYSQIVNDFQKGDIAEGYSVSREKKESFPLTVTSAQKNPTAFYLCASSISGISYEQYFGPGTRLTVT.

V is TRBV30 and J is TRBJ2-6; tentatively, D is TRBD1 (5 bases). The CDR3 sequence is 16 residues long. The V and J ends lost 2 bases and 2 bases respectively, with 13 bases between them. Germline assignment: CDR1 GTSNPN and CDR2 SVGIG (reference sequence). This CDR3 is CAWSPPQGPGANVLTF. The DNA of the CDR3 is TGTGCCTGGAGTCCTCCTCAGGGCCCTGGGGCCAACGTCCTGACTTTC.

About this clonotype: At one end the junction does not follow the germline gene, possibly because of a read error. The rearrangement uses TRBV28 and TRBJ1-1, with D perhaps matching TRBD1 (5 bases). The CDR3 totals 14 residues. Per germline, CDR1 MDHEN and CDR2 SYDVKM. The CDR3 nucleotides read TGCGCCAGCAGCTTGCGGGGCGTGAACACTGAAGCTTTCTTT. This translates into CASSLRGVNTEAFF.

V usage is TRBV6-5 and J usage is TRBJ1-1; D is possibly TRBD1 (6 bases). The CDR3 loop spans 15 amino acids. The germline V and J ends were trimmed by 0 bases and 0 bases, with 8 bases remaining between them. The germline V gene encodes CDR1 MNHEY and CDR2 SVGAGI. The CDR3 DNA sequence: TGTGCCAGCAGTTACTCGGACAGTATGAACACTGAAGCTTTCTTT. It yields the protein CASSYSDSMNTEAFF.

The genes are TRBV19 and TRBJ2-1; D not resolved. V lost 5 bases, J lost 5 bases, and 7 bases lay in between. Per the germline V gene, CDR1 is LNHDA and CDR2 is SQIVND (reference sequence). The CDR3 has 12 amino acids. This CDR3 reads CASSPLDNEQFF. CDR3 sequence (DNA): TGTGCCAGTAGTCCCTTAGACAATGAGCAGTTCTTC.

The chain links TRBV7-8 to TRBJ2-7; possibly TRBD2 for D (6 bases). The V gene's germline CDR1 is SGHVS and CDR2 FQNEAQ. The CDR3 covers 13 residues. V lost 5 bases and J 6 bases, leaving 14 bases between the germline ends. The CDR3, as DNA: TGTGCCAGCAGCCCCGTGGGACTCCTCGAGCAGTACTTC. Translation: CASSPVGLLEQYF.

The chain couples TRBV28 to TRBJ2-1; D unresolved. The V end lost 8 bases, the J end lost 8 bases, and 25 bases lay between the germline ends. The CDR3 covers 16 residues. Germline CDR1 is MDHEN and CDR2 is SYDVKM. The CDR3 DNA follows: TGTGCCAGCTACACAGCCTCGGTCCAAACTCGGGATGAGCAGTTCTTC. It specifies CASYTASVQTRDEQFF.

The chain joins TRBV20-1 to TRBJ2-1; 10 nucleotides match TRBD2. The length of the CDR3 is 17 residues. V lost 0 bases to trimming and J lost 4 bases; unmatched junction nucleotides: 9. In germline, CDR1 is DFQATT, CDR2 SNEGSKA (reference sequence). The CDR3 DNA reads TGCAGTGCTAGAGATCTTTTCTGGACTAGCGGATACAATGAGCAGTTCTTC. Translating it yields CSARDLFWTSGYNEQFF.

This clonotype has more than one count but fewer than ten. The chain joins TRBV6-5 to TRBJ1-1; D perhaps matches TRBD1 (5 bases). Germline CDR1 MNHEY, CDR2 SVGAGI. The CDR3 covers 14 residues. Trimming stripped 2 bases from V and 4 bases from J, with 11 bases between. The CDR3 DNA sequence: TGTGCCAGCAGTTACAGGGGAGAACGCACTGAAGCTTTCTTT. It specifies CASSYRGERTEAFF.

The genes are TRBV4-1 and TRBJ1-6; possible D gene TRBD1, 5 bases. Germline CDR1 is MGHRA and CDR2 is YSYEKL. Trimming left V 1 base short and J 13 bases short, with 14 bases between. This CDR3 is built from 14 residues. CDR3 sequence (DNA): TGCGCCAGCAGCCAAGTGGGACCTCTGCTGCCCCTCCACTTT. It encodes CASSQVGPLLPLHF.

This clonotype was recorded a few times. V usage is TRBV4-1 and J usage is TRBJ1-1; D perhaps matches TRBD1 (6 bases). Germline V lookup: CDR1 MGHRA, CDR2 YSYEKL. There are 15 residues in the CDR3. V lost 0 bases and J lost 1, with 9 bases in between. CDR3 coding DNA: TGCGCCAGCAGCCAAGATGGGGGGCCGAACACTGAAGCTTTCTTT. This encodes CASSQDGGPNTEAFF.

The CDR3, as DNA: TGTGCCAGCAGTGCGGGAGGGCCACCTAACGCCGGGGAGCTGTTTTTT. It yields the protein CASSAGGPPNAGELFF. V usage is TRBV2 and J usage is TRBJ2-2, with 8 positions matching TRBD2. J was trimmed by 6 bases and V by 4 bases; bases with no gene match: 10. Germline lookup yields CDR1 SNHLY and CDR2 FYNNEI. The CDR3 is 16 amino acids.

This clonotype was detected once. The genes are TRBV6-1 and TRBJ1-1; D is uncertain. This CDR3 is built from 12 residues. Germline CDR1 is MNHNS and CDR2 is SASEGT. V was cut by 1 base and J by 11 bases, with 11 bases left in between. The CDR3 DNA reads TGTGCCAGCAGTGAAGACGTAGTAGGCGCTTTCTTT. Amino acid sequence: CASSEDVVGAFF.

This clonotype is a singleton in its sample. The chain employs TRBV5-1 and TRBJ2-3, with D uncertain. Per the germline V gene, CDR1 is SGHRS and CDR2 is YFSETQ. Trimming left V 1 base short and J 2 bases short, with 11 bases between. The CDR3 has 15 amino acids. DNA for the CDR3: TGCGCCAGCAGCTTGAGAGTCCTACTCACAGATACGCAGTATTTT. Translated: CASSLRVLLTDTQYF.

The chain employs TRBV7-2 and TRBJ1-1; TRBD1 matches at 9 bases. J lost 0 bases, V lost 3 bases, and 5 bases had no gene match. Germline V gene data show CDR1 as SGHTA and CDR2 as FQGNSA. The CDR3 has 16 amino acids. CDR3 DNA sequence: TGTGCCAGCAGCTTGGCCAGACAGGGGGTGAACACTGAAGCTTTCTTT. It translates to CASSLARQGVNTEAFF. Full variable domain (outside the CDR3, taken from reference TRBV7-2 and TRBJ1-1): GAGVSQSPSNKVTEKGKDVELRCDPISGHTALYWYRQSLGQGLEFLIYFQGNSAPDKSGLPSDRFSAERTGGSVSTLTIQRTQQEDSAVYLCASSLARQGVNTEAFFGQGTRLTVV.

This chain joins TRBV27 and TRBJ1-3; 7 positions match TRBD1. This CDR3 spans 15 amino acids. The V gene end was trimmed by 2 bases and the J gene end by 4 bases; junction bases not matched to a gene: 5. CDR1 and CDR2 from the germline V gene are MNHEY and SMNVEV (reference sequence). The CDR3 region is CASSLIGGGGNTIYF. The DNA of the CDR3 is TGTGCCAGCAGTTTAATAGGAGGGGGCGGAAACACCATATATTTT.